The present entry profiles one TCR beta chain with its context. It has no known antigen specificity. No per-base quality is available; no much larger clone lies one base away. In total, about 650 healthy bone marrow donors made up the cohort. All cohort members were sampled while nominally healthy, although unrecorded immune exposures were likely present. The donor was CMV seropositive and was included in the group of about 290 seropositive cohort members. A peripheral blood sample was collected from each donor, and TCR beta sequencing was performed on peripheral blood mononuclear cells. The Qiagen DNeasy Blood Extraction Kit was used to extract genomic DNA from the blood cell samples. The method was the immunoSEQ multiplex PCR assay. A mixture of 60 forward primers for TCR Vbeta segments and 13 reverse primers for TCR Jbeta segments was used in the multiplex PCR. A multiplex PCR assay on genomic DNA amplified the CDR3 region of rearranged TCR beta genes. The Illumina HiSeq System was used to sequence the amplified TCR beta libraries as 87-base-pair reads. The authors processed their data as follows. Across the 500 to 750 repertoires, a later analysis counted 78 million or so unique TCR beta chains, roughly 11 million of which were shared by at least two donors. To remove PCR and sequencing errors, raw reads were error-corrected and collapsed into unique sequences using a nearest-neighbor algorithm that merged closely related sequences. Alignment of CDR3 sequences to IMGT reference sequences was used to assign V, D and J gene segments. For a sequence to be retained, a match of at least six nucleotides to both a V gene segment and a J gene segment was required. Rearrangements were classified as productive when the CDR3 lacked stop codons and remained in frame with V and J, and all other rearrangements were classified as non-productive. Following IMGT convention, CDR3 was defined as the stretch from the second conserved V-encoded cysteine to the conserved J-encoded phenylalanine. The earlier analysis of fewer than 750 of the donors excluded sequences that lacked an unambiguous match to a single V gene segment. In an earlier analysis of some 590 of the donors, a V segment was called functional when productive rearrangements were above 56.7%, and segregating when the standard deviation between donors exceeded 5%. A statistical classification framework was built to diagnose cytomegalovirus status from the catalog of TCR beta chain sequences. A later analysis assigned V and J genes by comparing TCR nucleotide sequences with IMGT/GENE-DB human TR gene sequences. A later analysis assigned CDR3 sequences and most-parsimonious VDJ recombination scenarios with the TCRdist pipeline. In a later analysis, each TCR beta chain was defined by its CDR3 amino acid sequence together with its V-gene family, and reads without a unique V-gene family were excluded. In a later analysis, 450 to 600 highly shared, low-generation-probability nucleotide sequences were removed to address suspected cross-contamination and a sequencing artifact. In a later analysis, a clonal expansion index was calculated for each public chain from normalized within-repertoire ranks of inferred template counts. Generation probabilities in a later analysis came from a VDJ recombination model fitted to out-of-frame rearrangements, and those results were checked against IGoR. A later analysis scored TCR-TCR, TCR-HLA and TCR-CMV co-occurrence with hypergeometric tests, applying a repertoire-size bias correction to TCR pairs. To estimate false discovery rates, a later analysis permuted the HLA or CMV assignments 20 times. In a later analysis, co-occurring TCRs were grouped using DBSCAN, and TCRdist sequence similarity was added for clustering within HLA-allele-positive subsets. Repertoires with fewer than 30,000 or more than 120,000 public chains, plus five repertoires with anomalous nucleotide sharing, were excluded from co-occurrence clustering. TCRdb's version of the immuneACCESS table is confined to in-frame rearrangements and falls short of the full clone set. An unresolved V gene accounts for under half of the shortfall where checked; the remainder is of unknown origin. The V and J calls and clone size are taken from that table; D and trimming were inferred from the DNA. This sample gives around 80,000 clones in total; approximately 66% of them show up just once. Under 4.5% of the sample belongs to the ten largest clones.

Looking up the germline V gene yields CDR1 SQVTM and CDR2 ANQGSEA. The CDR3 holds 14 amino acids from the cysteine to the phenylalanine. The sequence is cut down to CDR3 DNA, 42 bases in frame from base 1. V loses 6 bases of germline sequence and J loses 3 bases, and the interval between the two ends is 15 bases. The data are from a study of cytomegalovirus exposure and HLA in healthy donors (dated 2017 in TCRdb). With regard to the full study: According to an earlier analysis of a few hundred of the donors, some 180 million T cells yielded 90 million to 140 million unique TCR beta sequences and approximately 300 Gb of sequence data. The genetic ancestry cluster associated with self-reported Caucasian donors included 80% to 90% of the 398 genotyped donors. In a later analysis, previously published TCR beta repertoires from several hundred donors were re-analyzed and high-resolution HLA genotyping was added so that TCR occurrence patterns could be studied. To predict cytomegalovirus infection status, the study brought together high-throughput TCR immunosequencing, statistical association of individual TCRs with disease status, and machine learning. A later genetic analysis took genome-wide SNP genotypes for about 55% of the 666 donors and used that subset as a discovery cohort. All discovery cohort repertoires had been generated on a single sequencing platform. Across 398 genotyped donors of the cohort, an average of 235,054 unique TCR beta nucleotide sequences per donor were sequenced, and roughly 20% of those sequences were non-productive. In addition to the first cohort of roughly 670 subjects, a separate validation cohort of over 90 different subjects was used. An early release covering 500 to 750 HLA-typed donors comprised approximately 290 gigabases of sequencing data and tens of millions of unique TCR sequences. An earlier analysis of around 640 of the donors used high-throughput TCR beta sequencing to judge whether each TCR beta V gene segment behaved as functional or pseudogenic. Alongside the repertoire data, information on donor age, sex, ethnicity and CMV serostatus was compiled. The study aimed to test whether signatures of past pathogen exposure could be identified by cataloging public T cell receptors. Typing coverage varied by locus: about 620-630 donors for A, B, C, DRB1 and DQB1; roughly 520 for DQA1; about 570 for DPA1; around 490 for DPB1. A handful of DR-DQ haplotypes were handled as single units for association and clustering because linkage in the cohort was strong. The T cell repertoires of around 730 subjects were profiled by immunosequencing and related to cytomegalovirus serostatus. Class I and class II HLA loci were covered by the typing at four-digit resolution. Rather than using new phenotypic data, the later analysis identified candidate immune exposures from TCR beta sequences and from how often those sequences occurred across donors.

Overall results and qualifications from the work: Because some donors lacked HLA typing at each locus, the association tests relied only on the typed subset. A further reported finding was that TCR beta sequences accurately predicted the HLA-A and HLA-B alleles for most subjects in the first cohort. According to a later analysis, most CMV-associated TCR beta chains appeared to be HLA-restricted, and the HLA associations seemed to be driven largely by CMV exposure. Roughly uniform sequencing depth across donors was assumed in presence/absence analyses, although this assumption may not hold. Most TCR sequences were seen in very few donors, while some public TCRs were found in many individuals. A later analysis reported that several top co-occurrence clusters appeared linked to parvovirus B19, influenza, CMV and Epstein-Barr virus. The sequencing pipeline was judged likely to have produced a cluster of highly shared sequence variants as a technical artifact. In the study, around 150 TCR beta chains were listed as associated with cytomegalovirus. In a later analysis, HLA-associated TCR beta chains were found to be more clonally expanded and to have lower generation probabilities than equally common non-associated chains. For the cohort, immune exposure information was limited to CMV serostatus. Compared with the roughly 670-donor mean, donors in an Asian-associated ancestry cluster had fewer N-insertions in productive TCRs, according to a later genetic analysis. An earlier analysis of several hundred of the donors showed that most TCR beta V segments appeared in productive rearrangements either about 90% or about 30% of the time, which broadly matched IMGT annotations. Cytomegalovirus status was reported to be diagnosed by the classifier with high specificity and sensitivity in both the original and validation cohorts. In a later genetic analysis, a missense DCLRE1C variant was associated with V-gene and J-gene trimming of TCR beta chains, and the association was replicated in an independent cohort. According to a later analysis, TCR association rates differed among HLA loci, with DRB1 alleles showing the most associated TCRs and HLA-C alleles showing the fewest. In vitro tests confirmed that a few of the cytomegalovirus-associated TCR beta chains recognize cytomegalovirus antigens. Only TCR beta chains were sequenced in this cohort, and the absence of alpha or paired-chain data limited detectable features. Because counts were too low, under 20 rarely observed V segments, including chromosome 9 orphons, were left out of the earlier analysis of 587 of the donors. Correlated functional status among segregating V segments might reflect linkage disequilibrium, but an unknown experimental factor could not be ruled out. At a false discovery rate of 0.05, a later analysis linked 16,000 or so TCR beta sequences to specific HLA alleles. Some IMGT-functional V segments, including TRBV6-2 and TRBV6-3, could not be distinguished by the 87-base-pair reads and were therefore excluded. Assigning TCR associations to individual alleles was difficult when HLA alleles, especially DR and DQ, strongly co-occurred. It was suggested by the authors that the approach could potentially be generalized to other disease states and immunological phenotypes.

Source material: PBMCs. The clonotype comes from a male donor in good health and CMV-seropositive. The V and J segments used are TRBV29-1 and TRBJ2-4, with TRBD1 perhaps the D gene, on 6 matching bases. This receptor carries the CDR3 CSVQGSHGKNIQYF. In nucleotides, the sequence is TGCAGCGTACAGGGAAGTCACGGCAAAAACATTCAGTACTTC.